Each of the 9 T cell receptor beta chains below was sequenced from the same sample in a study of immune evolution from preneoplasia to lung adenocarcinoma listed by TCRdb under 2021. Receptor libraries were prepared by the immunoSEQ multiplex PCR assay. The source is immuneACCESS, and TCRdb retained only in-frame sequences with V and J called. Part of the clones is not carried over; for the studies checked, unresolved V genes explain less than half of this, and the remainder is unexplained. Present in this sample are 10,000 or so clones, around 79% of which were seen just once. The ten most abundant clones make up roughly 10% of the sample. Sequenced: FFPE minimally invasive lung adenocarcinoma tissue. In light of the paper, this sample's cell subset or site label describes: micro-invasive lung adenocarcinoma (MIA). Receptors originate from an older donor with lung adenocarcinoma.

The V call is TRBV11-3, the J call TRBJ2-1; D is perhaps TRBD2 (5 bases). This CDR3 is 15 amino acids long. V gave up 0 bases and J gave up 2 bases, with 8 bases separating them. Germline-derived CDR1 and CDR2 are SGHNT and YENEEA. The CDR3 DNA follows: TGTGCCAGCAGCTTAGATCTAGCCACCTACAATGAGCAGTTCTTC. This codes for CASSLDLATYNEQFF.

The chain joins TRBV9 to TRBJ1-1; D perhaps matches TRBD1 (6 bases). Germline CDR1 is SGDLS and CDR2 is YYNGEE. The CDR3 contains 13 residues. Trimming took 3 bases from V and 7 from J, leaving 13 bases between them. The CDR3 loop is CASSAGSRGEAFF. DNA for the CDR3: TGTGCCAGCAGCGCAGGGAGCAGGGGTGAAGCTTTCTTT.

The chain employs TRBV10-2 and TRBJ1-6; D gene uncertain. Germline loops: CDR1 WSHSY, CDR2 SAAADI. V was clipped by 6 bases and J by 9 bases, with 12 bases between them. The CDR3 is made up of 13 amino acids. CDR3 in DNA: TGCGCCAGCAGGGGGTACTTCGGTTCACCCCTCCACTTT. Protein: CASRGYFGSPLHF.

The chain combines TRBV28 with TRBJ1-1; a weak D match, TRBD1 (5 bases). V shed 7 bases and J shed 0 bases, with 18 bases lying between them. This CDR3 is built from 16 residues. Germline-derived CDR1 and CDR2 are MDHEN and SYDVKM. Here the CDR3 DNA reads TGTGCCAGCAAAAGGGGACGAGGGATCATGAACACTGAAGCTTTCTTT. This translates into CASKRGRGIMNTEAFF.

V is TRBV2 and J is TRBJ1-5; no firm D call. CDR1 is SNHLY, CDR2 FYNNEI, per germline. V was shortened by 3 bases and J by 4 bases, with 7 bases between the two germline ends. This CDR3 spans 13 amino acids. DNA for the CDR3: TGTGCCAGCAGTGAGGTGGGGAATCAGCCCCAGCATTTT. As protein: CASSEVGNQPQHF.

The V and J genes are TRBV28 and TRBJ2-7, with 9 bases matching TRBD1. The trim removed 4 bases at V and 6 bases at J, leaving 7 bases unmatched. Looked up from germline, CDR1 is MDHEN and CDR2 is SYDVKM. The CDR3 contains 14 residues. CDR3 coding DNA: TGTGCCAGCAGTTATTACAGGGGACAGGGCGAGCAGTACTTC. Encoded protein: CASSYYRGQGEQYF.

The chain is built from TRBV5-1 and TRBJ2-7; possible D gene TRBD2, 6 bases. Germline values: CDR1 SGHRS, CDR2 YFSETQ. Trimming removed 3 bases from V and 6 bases from J, with 13 bases in between. This CDR3 is built from 13 residues. CDR3 nucleotides: TGCGCCAGCAGCTCAATGACTAGTTCCGAGCAGTACTTC. It codes for CASSSMTSSEQYF.

In its sample, this clone was seen a few times. The chain joins TRBV5-5 to TRBJ1-2; TRBD1 agrees at 7 bases. The germline CDR1 and CDR2 sequences are SGHKS and YYEKEE (reference sequence). The trim removed 5 bases at V and 3 bases at J, leaving 7 bases unmatched. This CDR3 contains 14 residues. The CDR3 region is CASSRAGQDYGYTF. CDR3 coding DNA: TGTGCCAGCAGTCGCGCCGGACAGGACTATGGCTACACCTTC.

This chain links TRBV4-2 with TRBJ1-2; D ambiguous. This CDR3 spans 15 amino acids. Germline V gene data show CDR1 as LGHNA and CDR2 as YNFKEQ. The V end was cut by 4 bases, the J end by 8 bases, with 20 bases between. CDR3 loop: CASSLEPPGWAGYTF. The CDR3 DNA sequence: TGTGCCAGCAGCCTAGAGCCCCCCGGTTGGGCGGGCTACACCTTC.